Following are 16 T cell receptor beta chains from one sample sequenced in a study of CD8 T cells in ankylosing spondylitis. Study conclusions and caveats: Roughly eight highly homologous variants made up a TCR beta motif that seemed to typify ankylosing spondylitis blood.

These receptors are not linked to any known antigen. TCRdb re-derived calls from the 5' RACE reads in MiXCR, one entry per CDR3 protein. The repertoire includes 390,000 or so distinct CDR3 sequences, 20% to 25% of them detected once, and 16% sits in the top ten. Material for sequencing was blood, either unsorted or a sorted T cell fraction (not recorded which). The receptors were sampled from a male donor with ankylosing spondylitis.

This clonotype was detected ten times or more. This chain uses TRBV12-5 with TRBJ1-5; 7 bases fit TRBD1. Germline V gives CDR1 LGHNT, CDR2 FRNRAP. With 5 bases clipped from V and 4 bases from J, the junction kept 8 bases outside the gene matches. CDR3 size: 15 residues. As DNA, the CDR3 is TGTGCTAGTGGTCGGAACAGGGGCCCAAATCAGCCCCAGCATTTT. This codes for CASGRNRGPNQPQHF.

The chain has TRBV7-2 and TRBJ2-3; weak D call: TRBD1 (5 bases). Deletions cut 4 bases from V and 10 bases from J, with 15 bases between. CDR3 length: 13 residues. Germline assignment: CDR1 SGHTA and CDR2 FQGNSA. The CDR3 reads CASSSRQTVPQYF. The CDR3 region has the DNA TGTGCCAGCAGCTCAAGACAGACAGTACCGCAGTATTTT. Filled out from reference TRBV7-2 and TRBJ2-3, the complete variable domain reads GAGVSQSPSNKVTEKGKDVELRCDPISGHTALYWYRQSLGQGLEFLIYFQGNSAPDKSGLPSDRFSAERTGGSVSTLTIQRTQQEDSAVYLCASSSRQTVPQYFGPGTRLTVL.

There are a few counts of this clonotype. The CDR3 sequence: CASSLGSLAVYNEQFF. The DNA for the CDR3 is TGCGCCAGCAGCTTGGGTAGCCTAGCGGTGTACAATGAGCAGTTCTTC. The gene calls are TRBV5-1 and TRBJ2-1; TRBD2 aligns across 7 bases. Germline CDR1 reads SGHRS; CDR2 reads YFSETQ. The CDR3 extends over 16 amino acids. J was trimmed by 4 bases and V by 0 bases; bases with no gene match: 7. The variable domain in full, with the rest retrieved from reference TRBV5-1 and TRBJ2-1, is KAGVTQTPRYLIKTRGQQVTLSCSPISGHRSVSWYQQTPGQGLQFLFEYFSETQRNKGNFPGRFSGRQFSNSRSEMNVSTLELGDSALYLCASSLGSLAVYNEQFFGPGTRLTVL.

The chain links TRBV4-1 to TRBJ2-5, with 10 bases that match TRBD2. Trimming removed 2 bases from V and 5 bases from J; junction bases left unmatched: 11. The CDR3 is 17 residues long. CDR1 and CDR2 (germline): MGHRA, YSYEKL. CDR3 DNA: TGCGCCAGCAGCCAAAGTCTAGCGGGAGCGGGGGGTGAGACCCAGTACTTC. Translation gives CASSQSLAGAGGETQYF.

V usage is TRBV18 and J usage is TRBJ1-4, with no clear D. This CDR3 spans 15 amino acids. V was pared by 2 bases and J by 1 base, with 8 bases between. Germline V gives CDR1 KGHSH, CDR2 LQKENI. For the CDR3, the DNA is TGTGCCAGCTCACCAGGGTTGCAAACTAATGAAAAACTGTTTTTT. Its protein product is CASSPGLQTNEKLFF.

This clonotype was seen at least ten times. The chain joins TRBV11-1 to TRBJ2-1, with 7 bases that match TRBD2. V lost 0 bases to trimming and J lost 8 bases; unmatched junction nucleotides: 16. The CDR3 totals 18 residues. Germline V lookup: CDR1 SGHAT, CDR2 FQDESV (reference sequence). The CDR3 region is CASSLARRLAGRRDEQFF. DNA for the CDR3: TGTGCCAGCAGCTTAGCGCGTAGACTAGCCGGTAGGAGGGATGAGCAGTTCTTC.

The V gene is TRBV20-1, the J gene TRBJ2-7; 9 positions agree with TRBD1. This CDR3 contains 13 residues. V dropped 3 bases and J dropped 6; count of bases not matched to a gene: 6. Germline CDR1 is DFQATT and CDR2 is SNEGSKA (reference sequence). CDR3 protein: CSASVGQGREQYF. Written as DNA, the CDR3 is TGCAGTGCTAGTGTGGGACAGGGACGCGAGCAGTACTTC.

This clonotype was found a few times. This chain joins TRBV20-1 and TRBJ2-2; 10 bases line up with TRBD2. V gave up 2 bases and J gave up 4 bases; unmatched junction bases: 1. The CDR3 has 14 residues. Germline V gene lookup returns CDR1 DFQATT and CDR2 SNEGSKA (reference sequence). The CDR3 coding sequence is TGCAGTGCTAGACTAGCGGGAGTCACCGGGGAGCTGTTTTTT. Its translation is CSARLAGVTGELFF.

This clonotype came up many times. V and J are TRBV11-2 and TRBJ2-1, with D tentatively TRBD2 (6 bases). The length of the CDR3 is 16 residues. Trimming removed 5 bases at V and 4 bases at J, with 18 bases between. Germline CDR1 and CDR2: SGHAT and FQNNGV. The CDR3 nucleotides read TGTGCCAGCAGCGTTCGGGGTAGCGGAAGATACAATGAGCAGTTCTTC. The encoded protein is CASSVRGSGRYNEQFF.

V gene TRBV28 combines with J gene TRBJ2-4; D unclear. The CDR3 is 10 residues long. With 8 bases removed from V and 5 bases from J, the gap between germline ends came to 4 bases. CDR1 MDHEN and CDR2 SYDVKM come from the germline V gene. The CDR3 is CASGQNIQYF. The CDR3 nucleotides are TGTGCCAGCGGTCAAAACATTCAGTACTTC.

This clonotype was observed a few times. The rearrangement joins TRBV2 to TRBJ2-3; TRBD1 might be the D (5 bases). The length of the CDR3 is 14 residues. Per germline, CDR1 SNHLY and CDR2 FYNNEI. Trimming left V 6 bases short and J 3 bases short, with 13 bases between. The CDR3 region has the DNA TGTGCCAGCAGAAGGACACCGCCGACAGATACGCAGTATTTT. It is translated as CASRRTPPTDTQYF.

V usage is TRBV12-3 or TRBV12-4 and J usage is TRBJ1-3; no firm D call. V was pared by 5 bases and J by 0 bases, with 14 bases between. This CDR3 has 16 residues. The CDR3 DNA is TGTGCCAGCAGTGCCCGAGGTCTAACCTCTGGAAACACCATATATTTT. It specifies CASSARGLTSGNTIYF.

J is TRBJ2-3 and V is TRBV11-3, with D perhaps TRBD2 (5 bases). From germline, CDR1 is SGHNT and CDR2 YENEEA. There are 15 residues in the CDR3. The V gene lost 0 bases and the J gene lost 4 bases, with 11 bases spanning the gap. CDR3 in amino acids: CASSLEGGSPDTQYF. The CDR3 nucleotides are TGTGCCAGCAGCTTAGAAGGTGGGAGTCCAGATACGCAGTATTTT.

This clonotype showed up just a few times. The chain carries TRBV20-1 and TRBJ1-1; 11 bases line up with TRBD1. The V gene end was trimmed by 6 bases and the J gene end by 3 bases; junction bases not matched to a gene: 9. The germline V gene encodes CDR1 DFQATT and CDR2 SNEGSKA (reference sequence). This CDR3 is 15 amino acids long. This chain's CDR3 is CSASGTGGGDTEAFF. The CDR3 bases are TGCAGTGCGAGTGGGACAGGGGGAGGGGACACTGAAGCTTTCTTT.

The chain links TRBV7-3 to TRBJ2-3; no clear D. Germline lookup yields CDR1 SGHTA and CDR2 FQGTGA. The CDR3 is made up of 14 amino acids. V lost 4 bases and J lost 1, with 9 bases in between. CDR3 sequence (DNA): TGTGCCAGCAGCTCCCAAGGAGGCACAGATACGCAGTATTTT. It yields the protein CASSSQGGTDTQYF.

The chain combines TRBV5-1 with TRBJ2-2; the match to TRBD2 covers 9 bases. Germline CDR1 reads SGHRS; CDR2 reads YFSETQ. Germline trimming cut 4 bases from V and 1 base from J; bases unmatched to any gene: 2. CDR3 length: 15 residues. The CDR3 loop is CASSIAGENTGELFF. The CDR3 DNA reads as TGCGCCAGCAGCATAGCGGGAGAGAACACCGGGGAGCTGTTTTTT. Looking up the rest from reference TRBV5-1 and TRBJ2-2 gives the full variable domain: KAGVTQTPRYLIKTRGQQVTLSCSPISGHRSVSWYQQTPGQGLQFLFEYFSETQRNKGNFPGRFSGRQFSNSRSEMNVSTLELGDSALYLCASSIAGENTGELFFGEGSRLTVL.